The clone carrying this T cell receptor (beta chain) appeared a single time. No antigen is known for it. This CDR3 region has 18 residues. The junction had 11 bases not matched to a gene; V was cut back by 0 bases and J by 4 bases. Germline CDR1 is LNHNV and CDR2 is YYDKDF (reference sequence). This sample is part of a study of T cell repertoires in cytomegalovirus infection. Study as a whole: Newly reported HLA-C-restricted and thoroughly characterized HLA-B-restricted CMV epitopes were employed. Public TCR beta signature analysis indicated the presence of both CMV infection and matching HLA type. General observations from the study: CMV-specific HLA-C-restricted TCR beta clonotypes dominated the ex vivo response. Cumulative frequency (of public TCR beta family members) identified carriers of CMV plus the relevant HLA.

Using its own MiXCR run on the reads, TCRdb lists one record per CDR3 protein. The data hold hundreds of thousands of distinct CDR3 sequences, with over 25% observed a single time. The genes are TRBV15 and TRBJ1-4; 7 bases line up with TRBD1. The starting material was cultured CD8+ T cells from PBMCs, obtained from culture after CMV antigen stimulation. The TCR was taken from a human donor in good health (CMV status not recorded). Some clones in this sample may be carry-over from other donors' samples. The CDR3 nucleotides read TGTGCCACCAGCAGAGAGGGTTTGACAGGGCCCGATAATGAAAAACTGTTTTTT. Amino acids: CATSREGLTGPDNEKLFF.